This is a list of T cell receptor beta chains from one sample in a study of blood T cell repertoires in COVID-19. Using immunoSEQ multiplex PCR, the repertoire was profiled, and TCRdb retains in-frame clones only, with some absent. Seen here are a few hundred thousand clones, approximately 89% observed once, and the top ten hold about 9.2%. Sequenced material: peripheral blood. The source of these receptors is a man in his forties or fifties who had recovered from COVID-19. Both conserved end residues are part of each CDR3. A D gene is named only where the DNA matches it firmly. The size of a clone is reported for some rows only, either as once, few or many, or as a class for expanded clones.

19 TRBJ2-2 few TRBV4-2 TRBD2 TGTGCCAGCAGCCAAGACCCACTAGCGGGTGGTCGAAACACCGGGGAGCTGTTTTTT CASSQDPLAGGRNTGELFF
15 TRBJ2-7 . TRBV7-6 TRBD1 TGTGCCAGCAGCTCACTCCCCAGGGACAGGGGCGAGCAGTACTTC CASSSLPRDRGEQYF
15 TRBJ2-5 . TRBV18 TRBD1 TGTGCCAGCTCCGAAATGGACAGGGGGCAGGAGACCCAGTACTTC CASSEMDRGQETQYF
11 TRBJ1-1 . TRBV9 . TGTGCCAGCAGCCCCCGAGGAGAAGCTTTCTTT CASSPRGEAFF
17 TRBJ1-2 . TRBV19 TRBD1 TGTGCCAGTAGTCTTCTGACAGGGGACTTCCTTCTCGGTGGCTACACCTTC CASSLLTGDFLLGGYTF
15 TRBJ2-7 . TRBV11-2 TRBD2 TGTGCCAGCAGCTTAGGTAGCGGGGGGGCTCTCGAGCAGTACTTC CASSLGSGGALEQYF
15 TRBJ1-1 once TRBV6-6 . TGTGCCAGCAGTTCCCCGGAGAGCTTTAACACTGAAGCTTTCTTT CASSSPESFNTEAFF
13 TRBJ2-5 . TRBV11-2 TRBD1 TGTGCCAGCAGCAGAAGGGGGCCAGAGACCCAGTACTTC CASSRRGPETQYF
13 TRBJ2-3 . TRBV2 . TGTGCCAGCAGTGTGGGCCGGGGAGATACGCAGTATTTT CASSVGRGDTQYF
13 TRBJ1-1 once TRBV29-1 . TGCAGCGTCCTCATATCAGGGTCCCCTGAAGCTTTCTTT CSVLISGSPEAFF
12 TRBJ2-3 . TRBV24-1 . TGTGCCACCAGTCAAAGCACAGATACGCAGTATTTT CATSQSTDTQYF
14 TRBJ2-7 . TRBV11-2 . TGTGCCAGCAGCTTTAGTATCCCTTTCTACGAGCAGTACTTC CASSFSIPFYEQYF
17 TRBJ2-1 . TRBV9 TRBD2 TGTGCCAGCAGCACCACTAGCGGGTGGGGTGGGTACAATGAGCAGTTCTTC CASSTTSGWGGYNEQFF
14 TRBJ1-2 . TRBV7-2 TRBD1 TGTGCCAGCAGCTCCGGACAGGGCGGCTATGGCTACACCTTC CASSSGQGGYGYTF
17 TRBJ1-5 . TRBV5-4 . TGTGCCAGCAGCTTGGAACCCACACAGGGTTCGGGTCAGCCCCAGCATTTT CASSLEPTQGSGQPQHF
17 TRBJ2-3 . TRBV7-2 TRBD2 TGTGCCAGCAGCTTAGCGGGAGGGAGCGGGGGCACAGATACGCAGTATTTT CASSLAGGSGGTDTQYF
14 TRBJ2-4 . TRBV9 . TGTGCCAGCAGCCCAGGGGTTGGGAGGGACATTCAGTACTTC CASSPGVGRDIQYF
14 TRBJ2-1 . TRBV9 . TGTGCCAGCAGCGTAGTCCACAGCGGCCTTGAGCAGTTCTTC CASSVVHSGLEQFF
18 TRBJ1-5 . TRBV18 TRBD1 TGTGCCAGCTCACCACTTGGTCCAGGGGGAACGGTAAATCAGCCCCAGCATTTT CASSPLGPGGTVNQPQHF
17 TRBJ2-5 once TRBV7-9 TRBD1 TGTGCCAGCAGCTCTAACACAGGGGCCCTACCTCAAGAGACCCAGTACTTC CASSSNTGALPQETQYF
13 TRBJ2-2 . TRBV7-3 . TGTGCCAGCAGCTCGAGTGGCACCGGGGAGCTGTTTTTT CASSSSGTGELFF
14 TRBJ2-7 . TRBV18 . TGTGCCAGCTCACCAGGCACGGGGACCTACGAGCAGTACTTC CASSPGTGTYEQYF
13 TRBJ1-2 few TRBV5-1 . TGCGCCAGCAGCTTGGGCGTCAGGGATGGCTACACCTTC CASSLGVRDGYTF
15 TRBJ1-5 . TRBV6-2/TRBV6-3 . TGTGCCAGCAGTTCCGCGAGTAATCGAAATCAGCCCCAGCATTTT CASSSASNRNQPQHF
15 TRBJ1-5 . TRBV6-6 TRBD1 TGTGCCAGCAGTTACTCAAGGGGGCTGGATCAGCCCCAGCATTTT CASSYSRGLDQPQHF
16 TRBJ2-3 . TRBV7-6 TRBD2 TGTGCCAGCAGCTTAGGGGCTAGCGGGTTCACAGATACGCAGTATTTT CASSLGASGFTDTQYF
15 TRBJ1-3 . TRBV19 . TGTGCCAGTAGTATCCCCAGGGCCATTGGAAACACCATATATTTT CASSIPRAIGNTIYF
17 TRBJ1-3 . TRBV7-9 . TGTGCCAGCAGCCAGAGGCCCAATCGCCACCCCGGGAACACCATATATTTT CASSQRPNRHPGNTIYF
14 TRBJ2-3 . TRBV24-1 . TGTGCCACCAGTGACCGTGCGGGATCAGGGACGCAGTATTTT CATSDRAGSGTQYF
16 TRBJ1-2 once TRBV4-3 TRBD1 TGCGCCAGCAGCCACCTAGGACAGGGATTCAACTATGGCTACACCTTC CASSHLGQGFNYGYTF
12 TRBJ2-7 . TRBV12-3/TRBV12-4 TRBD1 TGTGCCAGCAGTCACGACAGGGGCGAGCAGTACTTC CASSHDRGEQYF
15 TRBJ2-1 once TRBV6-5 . TGTGCCAGCAGTTACGGAACAGGGACCTACAATGAGCAGTTCTTC CASSYGTGTYNEQFF
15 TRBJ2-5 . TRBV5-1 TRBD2 TGCGCCAGCAGACGGATAGCGGGGGTTGGAGAGACCCAGTACTTC CASRRIAGVGETQYF
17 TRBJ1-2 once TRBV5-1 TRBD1 TGCGCCAGCAGCTTCCCCGGGACAGCCGTAACTGACTATGGCTACACCTTC CASSFPGTAVTDYGYTF
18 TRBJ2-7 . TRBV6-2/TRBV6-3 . TGTGCCAGCAGTTCCGTGACGCAGGGAATGCTAACCCCCTACGAGCAGTACTTC CASSSVTQGMLTPYEQYF
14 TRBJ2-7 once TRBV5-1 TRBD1 TGCGCCAGCAGCTTGGAGACAGGGCCCTACGAGCAGTACTTC CASSLETGPYEQYF
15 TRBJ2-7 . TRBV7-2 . TGTGCCAGCAGCTTATCCCAGGGACTTTCCTACGAGCAGTACTTC CASSLSQGLSYEQYF
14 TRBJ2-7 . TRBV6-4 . TGTGCCAGCAGTGACCGCGACTCCGACTACGAGCAGTACTTC CASSDRDSDYEQYF
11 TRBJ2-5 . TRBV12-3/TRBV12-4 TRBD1 TGTGCCAGCAGATCCGGACAGGCCCAGTACTTC CASRSGQAQYF